This record concerns one T cell receptor beta chain sequence. The antigen remains undetermined. The sample is drawn from a study of vaccination effects on CD4 cells after COVID-19. Study at large: Sampling occurred a median 72 days post second dose, range 14 to 241. Findings of the study overall: There was marked clonal contraction among infection- and vaccine-induced clones late after vaccination.

This CDR3 is built from 16 residues. V lost 5 bases and J 4 bases, leaving 18 bases between the germline ends. Germline lookup yields CDR1 MNHEY and CDR2 SMNVEV (reference sequence). ViraFEST used viral peptide pools to expand antigen-specific CD4+ T cells before sequencing. Isolation of CD4+ T cells took place after more than 9 days of culture. Subjects were given two BNT162b2 or mRNA-1273 vaccine doses. TCRdb keeps only in-frame clones here, not all; method: immunoSEQ multiplex PCR. The table shows over 60,000 clones, with roughly 81% occurring only once. The TCR sequence derives from a human donor who received a COVID-19 vaccine. This chain links TRBV27 with TRBJ1-5, with D possibly matching TRBD1 (6 bases). The sequencing here drew on CD4+ T cells from PBMCs cultured with HCoV-229E spike peptides, taken after COVID-19 vaccination. The CDR3 DNA reads as TGTGCCAGCAGTCCACAGGGCCTTCTTATGAATCAGCCCCAGCATTTT. It yields the protein CASSPQGLLMNQPQHF.